The T cell receptor (beta chain) under discussion was sequenced for a study of T cells in tumors and immune-related adverse events. V lost 2 bases and J lost 2, with 12 bases in between. The germline gives CDR1 LGHNA, CDR2 YNFKEQ. This CDR3 has 15 amino acids. Sequencing used immunoSEQ multiplex PCR; TCRdb keeps in-frame clones, though not all of them. The sample contains 2,000 to 2,500 clones, 83% of which appear only once. The clonotype comes from a female donor with metastatic renal cell carcinoma. The specimen comprised tumor tissue, sampled from a patient treated with anti-PD-1 therapy. This chain links TRBV4-2 with TRBJ2-5, with D possibly matching TRBD1 (6 bases). The CDR3 is CASSQLGAIQETQYF. The CDR3 region has the DNA TGTGCCAGCAGCCAACTGGGGGCTATACAAGAGACCCAGTACTTC.